This is a list of T cell receptor beta chains from one sample in a study of blood T cell repertoires in COVID-19. Some clones are missing from TCRdb's copy, which holds only in-frame ones; the method was immunoSEQ multiplex PCR. The table has 150,000 or so clones, 88% seen once; the top ten hold roughly 25%. Sample: peripheral blood. All receptors come from a man aged 55 to 70 with acute or convalescent COVID-19. The CDR3 runs from the conserved cysteine through the conserved F or W. The order of the fields is J gene, clone size, V gene, D gene, CDR3 protein, CDR3 DNA. D genes are given only for firm matches. Size is omitted from some rows. Given values are once, few, many or a class for expanded clones.

TRBJ2-4 | - | TRBV10-3 | - | CAISEELNFYF | TGTGCCATCAGTGAAGAGTTGAACTTTTACTTC
TRBJ1-2 | once | TRBV30 | - | CAWTPGDYYGYTF | TGTGCCTGGACCCCCGGAGATTACTATGGCTACACCTTC
TRBJ2-7 | - | TRBV27 | - | CASRVAGISYEQYF | TGTGCCAGCAGGGTCGCGGGTATCTCCTACGAGCAGTACTTC
TRBJ1-2 | - | TRBV27 | TRBD1 | CASSRNPRDRRNGYTF | TGTGCCAGCAGTAGGAACCCAAGGGACAGGAGAAATGGCTACACCTTC
TRBJ1-6 | - | TRBV1 | - | CTSSPTPGQDNSPLHF | TGCACCAGCAGCCCTACACCGGGACAGGATAATTCACCCCTCCACTTT
TRBJ2-2 | - | TRBV27 | TRBD2 | CASSLGSPGGTGELFF | TGTGCCAGCAGTTTAGGGAGCCCGGGGGGGACCGGGGAGCTGTTTTTT
TRBJ1-2 | - | TRBV11-3 | TRBD1 | CASSDSRTGNGYTF | TGTGCCAGCAGCGACTCCCGGACAGGGAACGGCTACACCTTC
TRBJ1-5 | - | TRBV6-2/TRBV6-3 | TRBD1 | CASSYSAGQGPNQPQHF | TGTGCCAGCAGTTACTCGGCAGGACAGGGCCCCAATCAGCCCCAGCATTTT
TRBJ1-5 | - | TRBV6-5 | - | CASSYLKGRQPQHF | TGTGCCAGCAGTTACTTGAAGGGGAGGCAGCCCCAGCATTTT
TRBJ1-1 | once | TRBV18 | - | CASSLRENTEAFF | TGTGCCAGCTCACTCAGGGAGAACACTGAAGCTTTCTTT
TRBJ1-2 | - | TRBV7-2 | - | CASSSAARYYGYTF | TGTGCCAGCAGCTCAGCCGCCAGATACTATGGCTACACCTTC
TRBJ1-1 | - | TRBV5-6 | - | CASSFNQLGGNTEAFF | TGTGCCAGCAGTTTTAACCAACTAGGCGGGAACACTGAAGCTTTCTTT
TRBJ2-3 | - | TRBV24-1 | TRBD2 | CATSDISSGRPTDTQYF | TGTGCCACCAGTGACATCTCTAGCGGGAGGCCCACAGATACGCAGTATTTT
TRBJ2-1 | - | TRBV9 | TRBD2 | CASSAPRAGVSFSYNEQFF | TGTGCCAGCAGCGCCCCCCGAGCGGGGGTAAGCTTCTCCTACAATGAGCAGTTCTTC
TRBJ2-5 | - | TRBV24-1 | TRBD1 | CATSSTGKGQETQYF | TGTGCCACCAGTTCGACAGGGAAGGGACAAGAGACCCAGTACTTC
TRBJ1-1 | - | TRBV5-1 | - | CASSPDSWNTEAFF | TGCGCCAGCAGCCCTGACAGCTGGAACACTGAAGCTTTCTTT
TRBJ2-1 | - | TRBV6-5 | TRBD1 | CASTPTGAYNEQFF | TGTGCCAGCACCCCGACAGGGGCGTACAATGAGCAGTTCTTC
TRBJ1-2 | - | TRBV11-3 | - | CASTGNLGYGYTF | TGTGCCAGCACCGGGAATCTAGGCTATGGCTACACCTTC
TRBJ2-2 | - | TRBV9 | - | CASSPWTATNTGELFF | TGTGCCAGCAGCCCGTGGACAGCAACGAACACCGGGGAGCTGTTTTTT
TRBJ1-6 | - | TRBV30 | TRBD1 | CAWSDRGSPLHF | TGTGCCTGGAGTGACAGGGGTTCACCCCTCCACTTT
TRBJ1-4 | - | TRBV11-3 | - | CASSLGRERRLFF | TGTGCCAGCAGCTTAGGCAGGGAAAGGCGACTGTTTTTT
TRBJ1-1 | - | TRBV11-3 | TRBD1 | CASSLRADRGTEAFF | TGTGCCAGCAGCTTAAGGGCGGACAGGGGCACTGAAGCTTTCTTT
TRBJ1-5 | - | TRBV5-6 | TRBD1 | CASSSKTGEGNQPQHF | TGTGCCAGCAGCTCCAAGACAGGGGAAGGCAATCAGCCCCAGCATTTT
TRBJ2-5 | - | TRBV5-1 | TRBD1 | CASSPGQEETQYF | TGCGCCAGCAGCCCCGGACAGGAGGAGACCCAGTACTTC
TRBJ1-1 | - | TRBV28 | - | CASSLAQVGDTEAFF | TGTGCCAGCAGTTTAGCCCAAGTAGGGGACACTGAAGCTTTCTTT
TRBJ2-5 | few | TRBV4-1 | - | CASSGEQVSRETQYF | TGCGCCAGCAGCGGGGAACAGGTTTCACGGGAGACCCAGTACTTC
TRBJ2-7 | once | TRBV29-1 | TRBD2 | CSALLGGSAITYEQYF | TGCAGCGCCTTATTAGGCGGGAGTGCTATTACCTACGAGCAGTACTTC
TRBJ2-3 | - | TRBV4-1 | - | CASSQEPNTDTQYF | TGCGCCAGCAGCCAGGAGCCAAACACAGATACGCAGTATTTT
TRBJ2-5 | - | TRBV5-1 | - | CASSLRETQYF | TGCGCCAGCAGCTTGCGGGAGACCCAGTACTTC
TRBJ2-1 | - | TRBV6-2/TRBV6-3 | - | CASSPIRSGSSYNEQFF | TGTGCCAGCAGTCCCATTAGGTCGGGTAGCTCCTACAATGAGCAGTTCTTC
TRBJ2-5 | - | TRBV27 | - | CASSLRTRFQGMGETQYF | TGTGCCAGCAGTTTACGAACCCGCTTTCAGGGGATGGGAGAGACCCAGTACTTC
TRBJ1-6 | - | TRBV7-9 | - | CASSFSSGDNSPLHF | TGTGCCAGCAGCTTTAGCTCCGGAGATAATTCACCCCTCCACTTT
TRBJ2-2 | - | TRBV4-1 | - | CASSQVPQANTGELFF | TGCGCCAGCAGCCAAGTGCCGCAGGCGAACACCGGGGAGCTGTTTTTT
TRBJ1-2 | - | TRBV29-1 | - | CSVGGQNYGYTF | TGCAGCGTTGGAGGACAGAACTATGGCTACACCTTC
TRBJ2-1 | - | TRBV12-3/TRBV12-4 | - | CASSSRNEQFF | TGTGCCAGCAGCTCCCGGAATGAGCAGTTCTTC
TRBJ2-7 | - | TRBV19 | - | CASSIEGGYEQYF | TGTGCCAGTAGTATAGAAGGGGGCTACGAGCAGTACTTC
TRBJ2-3 | - | TRBV7-2 | TRBD2 | CASSSGTSGRTDTQYF | TGTGCCAGCAGCTCCGGGACTAGCGGGAGAACAGATACGCAGTATTTT
TRBJ1-2 | - | TRBV4-1 | - | CASSPTGSSNYGYTF | TGCGCCAGCAGCCCAACCGGGTCTTCTAACTATGGCTACACCTTC
TRBJ1-5 | - | TRBV29-1 | - | CSVSTANNQPQHF | TGCAGCGTTTCGACAGCCAACAATCAGCCCCAGCATTTT
TRBJ2-5 | - | TRBV5-4 | TRBD1 | CASRPEQGAGETQYF | TGTGCCAGCAGACCAGAGCAGGGGGCCGGGGAGACCCAGTACTTC
TRBJ1-5 | few | TRBV6-2/TRBV6-3 | TRBD1 | CASSYQQGAINQPQHF | TGTGCCAGCAGCTATCAACAGGGGGCGATTAATCAGCCCCAGCATTTT
TRBJ2-7 | - | TRBV11-2 | - | CASSFTAYEQYF | TGTGCCAGCAGCTTTACAGCCTACGAGCAGTACTTC
TRBJ1-2 | - | TRBV19 | - | CASTEGTRANYGYTF | TGTGCCAGCACCGAAGGGACACGAGCTAACTATGGCTACACCTTC
TRBJ1-5 | - | TRBV25-1 | TRBD1 | CASSAQGMGNQPQHF | TGTGCCAGCAGTGCACAGGGGATGGGCAATCAGCCCCAGCATTTT
TRBJ1-2 | - | TRBV12-5 | TRBD1 | CASGRGTGPNYGYTF | TGTGCTAGTGGACGCGGGACAGGGCCTAACTATGGCTACACCTTC
TRBJ1-3 | - | TRBV5-8 | - | CASSLQGTGYNTIYF | TGTGCCAGCAGCTTGCAGGGAACCGGGTATAACACCATATATTTT
TRBJ2-2 | - | TRBV11-3 | TRBD2 | CASSLNPAGITGELFF | TGTGCCAGCAGCCTTAACCCAGCGGGAATAACCGGGGAGCTGTTTTTT
TRBJ1-2 | - | TRBV24-1 | - | CATSDLDGYTF | TGTGCCACCAGTGATCTCGATGGCTACACCTTC
TRBJ2-3 | once | TRBV7-2 | TRBD2 | CASSYSGGTDTQYF | TGTGCCAGCAGTTATAGCGGGGGCACAGATACGCAGTATTTT
TRBJ2-1 | - | TRBV6-6 | - | CASSYYIYNEQFF | TGTGCCAGCAGTTACTATATTTACAATGAGCAGTTCTTC
TRBJ1-2 | - | TRBV5-1 | TRBD1 | CASSHRGQGANGYTF | TGCGCCAGCAGCCATAGAGGCCAGGGGGCGAATGGCTACACCTTC
TRBJ2-1 | - | TRBV7-9 | TRBD2 | CASSTTSGPSYNEQFF | TGTGCCAGCAGCACAACTAGCGGGCCCTCCTACAATGAGCAGTTCTTC
TRBJ2-7 | - | TRBV7-9 | - | CASSASSYEQYF | TGTGCCAGCAGCGCGAGCTCCTACGAGCAGTACTTC
TRBJ2-3 | - | TRBV7-9 | - | CASSSPRIRETDTQYF | TGTGCCAGCAGCTCTCCCCGGATTAGGGAGACAGATACGCAGTATTTT
TRBJ1-3 | - | TRBV6-5 | - | CASIIRVNSGNTIYF | TGTGCCAGCATCATCCGGGTTAACTCTGGAAACACCATATATTTT